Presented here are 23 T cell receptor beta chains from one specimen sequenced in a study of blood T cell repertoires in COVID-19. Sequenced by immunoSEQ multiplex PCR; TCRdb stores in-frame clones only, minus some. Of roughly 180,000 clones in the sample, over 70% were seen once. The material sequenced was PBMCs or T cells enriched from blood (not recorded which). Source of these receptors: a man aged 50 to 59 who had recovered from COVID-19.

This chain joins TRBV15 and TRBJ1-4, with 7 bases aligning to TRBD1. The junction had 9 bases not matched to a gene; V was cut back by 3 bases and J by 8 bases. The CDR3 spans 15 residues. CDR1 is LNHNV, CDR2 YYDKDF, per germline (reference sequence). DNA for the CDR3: TGTGCCACCAGCAGTCTTACAGGGGAGGACGAAAAACTGTTTTTT. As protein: CATSSLTGEDEKLFF.

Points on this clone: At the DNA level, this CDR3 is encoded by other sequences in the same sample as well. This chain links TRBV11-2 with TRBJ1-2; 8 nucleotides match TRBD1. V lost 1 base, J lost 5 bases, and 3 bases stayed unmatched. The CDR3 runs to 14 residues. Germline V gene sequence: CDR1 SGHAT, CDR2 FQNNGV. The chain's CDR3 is CASSLAGGVYGYTF. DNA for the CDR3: TGTGCCAGCAGCTTAGCAGGGGGCGTATATGGCTACACCTTC.

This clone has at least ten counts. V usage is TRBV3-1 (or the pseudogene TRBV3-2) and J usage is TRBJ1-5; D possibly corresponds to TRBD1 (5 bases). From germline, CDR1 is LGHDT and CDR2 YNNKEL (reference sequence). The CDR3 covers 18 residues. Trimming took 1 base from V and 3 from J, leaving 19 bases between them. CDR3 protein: CASSQVPIGLGLNQPQHF. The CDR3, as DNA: TGTGCCAGCAGCCAAGTCCCGATAGGTTTGGGGCTCAATCAGCCCCAGCATTTT.

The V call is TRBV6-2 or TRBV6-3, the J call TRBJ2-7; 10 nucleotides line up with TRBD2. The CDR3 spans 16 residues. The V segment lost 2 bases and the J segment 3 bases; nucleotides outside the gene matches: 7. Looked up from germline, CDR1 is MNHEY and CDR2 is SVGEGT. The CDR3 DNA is TGTGCCAGCAGTTACCCACTAGCGGGGCTGGGCTACGAGCAGTACTTC. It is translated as CASSYPLAGLGYEQYF.

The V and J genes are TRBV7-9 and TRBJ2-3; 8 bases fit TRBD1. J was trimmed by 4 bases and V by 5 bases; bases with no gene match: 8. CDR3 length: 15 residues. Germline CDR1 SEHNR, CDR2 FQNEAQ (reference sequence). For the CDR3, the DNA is TGTGCCAGCAGCGAGACAGGGGTTGAGGCAGATACGCAGTATTTT. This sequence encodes CASSETGVEADTQYF.

CDR3 DNA sequence: TGTGCCAGCAGCTCCGGGGTGACCGGGGGCTATGGCTACACCTTC. Its translation is CASSSGVTGGYGYTF. V usage is TRBV11-2 and J usage is TRBJ1-2, with D possibly TRBD1 on 5 matching bases. The CDR3 is 15 residues long. Trimming cost V 4 bases and J 4 bases, with 16 bases left between them. Per germline, CDR1 SGHAT and CDR2 FQNNGV.

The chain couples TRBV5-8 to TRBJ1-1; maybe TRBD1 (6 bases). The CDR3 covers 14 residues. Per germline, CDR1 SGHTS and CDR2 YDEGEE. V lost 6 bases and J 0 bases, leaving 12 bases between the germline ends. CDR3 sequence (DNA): TGTGCCAGCATCAGGGGACCTATGAACACTGAAGCTTTCTTT. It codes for CASIRGPMNTEAFF.

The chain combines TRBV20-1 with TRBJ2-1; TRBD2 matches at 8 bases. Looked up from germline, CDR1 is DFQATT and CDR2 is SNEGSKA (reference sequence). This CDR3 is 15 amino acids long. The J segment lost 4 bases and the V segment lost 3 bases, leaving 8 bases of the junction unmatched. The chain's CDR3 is CSASLTLAAYNEQFF. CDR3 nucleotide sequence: TGCAGTGCTAGTCTGACACTAGCGGCGTACAATGAGCAGTTCTTC.

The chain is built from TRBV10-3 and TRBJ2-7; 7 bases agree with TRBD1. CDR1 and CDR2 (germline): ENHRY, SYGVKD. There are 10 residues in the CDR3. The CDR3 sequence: CATGNYEQYF. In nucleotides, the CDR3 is TGTGCGACAGGGAACTACGAGCAGTACTTC.

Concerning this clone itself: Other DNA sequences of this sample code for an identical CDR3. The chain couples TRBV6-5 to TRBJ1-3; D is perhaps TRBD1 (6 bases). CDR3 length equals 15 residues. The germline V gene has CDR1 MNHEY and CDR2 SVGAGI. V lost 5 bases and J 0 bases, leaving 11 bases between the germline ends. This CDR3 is CASSLIQGSGNTIYF. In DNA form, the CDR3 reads TGTGCCAGCAGTCTAATACAGGGCTCTGGAAACACCATATATTTT.

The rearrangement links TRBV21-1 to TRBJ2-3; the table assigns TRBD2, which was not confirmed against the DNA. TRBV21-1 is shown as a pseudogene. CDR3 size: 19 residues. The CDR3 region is CASLSSGGDFSRVTDTQYF. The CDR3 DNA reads TGTGCCAGCTTATCTAGCGGGGGGGATTTCTCTCGAGTCACAGATACGCAGTATTTT.

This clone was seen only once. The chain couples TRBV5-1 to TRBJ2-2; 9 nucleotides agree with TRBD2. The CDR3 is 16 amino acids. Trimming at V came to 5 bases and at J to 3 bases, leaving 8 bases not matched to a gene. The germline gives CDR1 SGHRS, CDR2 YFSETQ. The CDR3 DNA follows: TGCGCCAGCAGAATAGCGGGAGTGATGGACACCGGGGAGCTGTTTTTT. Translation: CASRIAGVMDTGELFF.

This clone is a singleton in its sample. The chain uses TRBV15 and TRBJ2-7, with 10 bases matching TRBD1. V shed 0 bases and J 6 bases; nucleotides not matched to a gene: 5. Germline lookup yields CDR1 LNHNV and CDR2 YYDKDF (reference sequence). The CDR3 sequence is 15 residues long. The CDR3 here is CATSRDPGTGVEQYF. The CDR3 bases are TGTGCCACCAGCAGAGATCCTGGGACAGGGGTCGAGCAGTACTTC.

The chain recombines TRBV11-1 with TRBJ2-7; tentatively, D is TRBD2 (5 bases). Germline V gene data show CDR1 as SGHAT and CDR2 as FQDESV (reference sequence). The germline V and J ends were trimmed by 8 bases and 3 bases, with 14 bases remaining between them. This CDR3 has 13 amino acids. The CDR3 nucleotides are TGTGCCAGCCAGCGGACGGATAACTACGAGCAGTACTTC. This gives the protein CASQRTDNYEQYF.

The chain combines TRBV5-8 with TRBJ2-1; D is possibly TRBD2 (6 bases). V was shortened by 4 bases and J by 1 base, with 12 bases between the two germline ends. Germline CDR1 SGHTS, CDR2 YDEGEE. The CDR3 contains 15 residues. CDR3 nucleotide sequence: TGTGCCAGCAGCCCGGCGCGGGGATCCTACAATGAGCAGTTCTTC. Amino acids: CASSPARGSYNEQFF.

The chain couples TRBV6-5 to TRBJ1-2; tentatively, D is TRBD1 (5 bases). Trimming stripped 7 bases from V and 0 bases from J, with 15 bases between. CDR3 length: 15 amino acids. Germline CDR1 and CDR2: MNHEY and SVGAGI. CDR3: CASTGGLGANYGYTF. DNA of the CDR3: TGTGCCAGCACGGGGGGGTTAGGGGCTAACTATGGCTACACCTTC.

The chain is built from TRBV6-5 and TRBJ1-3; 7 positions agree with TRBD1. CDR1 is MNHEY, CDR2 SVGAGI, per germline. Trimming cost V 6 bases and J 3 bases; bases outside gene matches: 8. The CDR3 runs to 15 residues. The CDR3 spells CASRRTGTDGNTIYF. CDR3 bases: TGTGCCAGCAGGCGAACTGGGACAGATGGAAACACCATATATTTT.

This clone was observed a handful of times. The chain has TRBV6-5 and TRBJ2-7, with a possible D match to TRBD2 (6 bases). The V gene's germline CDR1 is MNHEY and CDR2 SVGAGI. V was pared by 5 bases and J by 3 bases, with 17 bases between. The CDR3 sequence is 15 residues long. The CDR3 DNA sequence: TGTGCCAGCAGTAGAGAAGGGACTTCCTTCTACGAGCAGTACTTC. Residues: CASSREGTSFYEQYF.

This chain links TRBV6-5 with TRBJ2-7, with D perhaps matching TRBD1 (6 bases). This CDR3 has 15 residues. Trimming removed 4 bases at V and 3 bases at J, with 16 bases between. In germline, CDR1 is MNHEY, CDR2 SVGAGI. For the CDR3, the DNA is TGTGCCAGCAGTTCATTTCAGGGGATAGTCTACGAGCAGTACTTC. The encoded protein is CASSSFQGIVYEQYF.

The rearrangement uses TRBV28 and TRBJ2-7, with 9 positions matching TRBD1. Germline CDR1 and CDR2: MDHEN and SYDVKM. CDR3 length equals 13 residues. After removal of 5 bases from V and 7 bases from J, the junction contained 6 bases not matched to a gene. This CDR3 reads CASSTTGGREQYF. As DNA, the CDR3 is TGTGCCAGCAGTACGACAGGGGGTCGTGAGCAGTACTTC.

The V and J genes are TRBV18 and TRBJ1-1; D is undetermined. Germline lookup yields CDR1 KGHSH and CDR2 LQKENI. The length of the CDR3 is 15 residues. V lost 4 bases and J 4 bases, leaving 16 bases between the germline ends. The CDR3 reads CASSQTKTGSTEAFF. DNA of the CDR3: TGTGCCAGCTCACAAACCAAGACGGGGAGCACTGAAGCTTTCTTT.

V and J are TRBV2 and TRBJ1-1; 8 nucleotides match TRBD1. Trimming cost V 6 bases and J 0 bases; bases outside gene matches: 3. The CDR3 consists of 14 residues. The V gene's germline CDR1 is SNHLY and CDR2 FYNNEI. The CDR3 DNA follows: TGTGCCAGCAGCAGGGGGCGACTGAACACTGAAGCTTTCTTT. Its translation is CASSRGRLNTEAFF.

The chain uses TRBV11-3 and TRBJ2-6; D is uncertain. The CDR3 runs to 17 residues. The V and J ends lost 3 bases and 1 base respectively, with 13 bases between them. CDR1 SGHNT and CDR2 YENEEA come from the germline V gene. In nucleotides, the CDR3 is TGTGCCAGCAGCTTGGCATTAGACTCTTCTGGGGCCAACGTCCTGACTTTC. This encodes CASSLALDSSGANVLTF.